The rows below give T cell receptor beta chains drawn from one sample of a study of cytomegalovirus exposure and HLA in healthy donors. Assay: immunoSEQ multiplex PCR; the TCRdb copy retains only in-frame clones and omits some. The top ten clones hold roughly 1.6% of a sample with about 190,000 clones, 80% to 85% of them seen once. The sequenced sample was PBMCs. The receptors here all came from a young woman in good health and CMV-seronegative. The CDR3 runs from the conserved cysteine through the conserved F or W. Fields, in order: V gene, J gene, clone size, D gene, CDR3 DNA, CDR3 protein. A D gene is named only where the DNA matches it firmly. Size is omitted from some rows. Given values are once, few, many or a class for expanded clones.

v_call: TRBV27
j_call: TRBJ2-1
clone_size: .
d_call: .
cdr3_nt: TGTGCCAGCAGTTTTCAGCGTGTCTCCTACAATGAGCAGTTCTTC
cdr3_aa: CASSFQRVSYNEQFF

v_call: TRBV5-1
j_call: TRBJ2-2
clone_size: few
d_call: TRBD1
cdr3_nt: TGCGCCAGTTGGCGGGGACAGGGGAGCACCGGGGAGCTGTTTTTT
cdr3_aa: CASWRGQGSTGELFF

v_call: TRBV5-1
j_call: TRBJ1-3
clone_size: .
d_call: TRBD1
cdr3_nt: TGCGCCAGCAGCTTGTGGGACAGGGCCCTCGGAAACACCATATATTTT
cdr3_aa: CASSLWDRALGNTIYF

v_call: TRBV28
j_call: TRBJ1-5
clone_size: few
d_call: .
cdr3_nt: TGTGCCAGCATCCGACAGGGCAATCAGCCCCAGCATTTT
cdr3_aa: CASIRQGNQPQHF

v_call: TRBV7-2
j_call: TRBJ2-5
clone_size: .
d_call: TRBD2
cdr3_nt: TGTGCCAGCAGCCCGGGGGACCGAGCGGGGGGATTCCAAGAGACCCAGTACTTC
cdr3_aa: CASSPGDRAGGFQETQYF

v_call: TRBV10-2
j_call: TRBJ1-3
clone_size: .
d_call: TRBD1
cdr3_nt: TGCGCCAGCAGGGACCAGGGGGCCAGAAACACCATATATTTT
cdr3_aa: CASRDQGARNTIYF

v_call: TRBV15
j_call: TRBJ2-4
clone_size: .
d_call: .
cdr3_nt: TGTGCCACCAGTAAGTCGGGACTAGCCAAAAACATTCAGTACTTC
cdr3_aa: CATSKSGLAKNIQYF

v_call: TRBV7-9
j_call: TRBJ2-5
clone_size: .
d_call: TRBD2
cdr3_nt: TGTGCCAGCAGCTCCCCCGGGGGAGCGGGAGAAATGTCCCAGTACTTC
cdr3_aa: CASSSPGGAGEMSQYF

v_call: TRBV6-1
j_call: TRBJ2-7
clone_size: .
d_call: .
cdr3_nt: TGTGCCAGCAGCCCTCCTAGCACCTACGAGCAGTACTTC
cdr3_aa: CASSPPSTYEQYF

v_call: TRBV28
j_call: TRBJ1-5
clone_size: .
d_call: TRBD1
cdr3_nt: TGTGCCAGCAGTGCAGGGGGCCTCAATCAGCCCCAGCATTTT
cdr3_aa: CASSAGGLNQPQHF

v_call: TRBV7-9
j_call: TRBJ2-7
clone_size: .
d_call: TRBD2
cdr3_nt: TGTGCCAGCAGCCTCGGGGGGGGGAGTTACGAGCAGTACTTC
cdr3_aa: CASSLGGGSYEQYF

v_call: TRBV15
j_call: TRBJ2-7
clone_size: .
d_call: .
cdr3_nt: TGTGCCACCAGCCGAGGGGGGGCTAGCGGCGAGTACGAGCAGTACTTC
cdr3_aa: CATSRGGASGEYEQYF

v_call: TRBV11-3
j_call: TRBJ1-1
clone_size: .
d_call: TRBD1
cdr3_nt: TGTGCCAGCAGCACCCGGGACAGGGGAAGAACTGAAGCTTTCTTT
cdr3_aa: CASSTRDRGRTEAFF

v_call: TRBV7-2
j_call: TRBJ2-3
clone_size: .
d_call: .
cdr3_nt: TGTGCCAGCAGCTTAGATCGGGATACGCAGTATTTT
cdr3_aa: CASSLDRDTQYF

v_call: TRBV6-5
j_call: TRBJ1-5
clone_size: .
d_call: TRBD1
cdr3_nt: TGTGCCAGCAGTTCGGACAGGGGAGGAAATCAGCCCCAGCATTTT
cdr3_aa: CASSSDRGGNQPQHF